The T cell receptor beta chain described here comes from a study of shared clonotypes between healthy human individuals. Study context: Plates per donor: three CD4 naive, three CD4 memory, two CD8 naive, one CD8 memory.

The CDR3 is made up of 15 amino acids. The ends lost 4 bases at V and 6 bases at J; junction bases unmatched: 10. The germline CDR1 and CDR2 sequences are SGHVS and FQNEAQ. In the study's own analysis: Because ImmunoSEQ provided only junction sequences with no quality scores, the filtering differed. Produced via immunoSEQ multiplex PCR; TCRdb's table is partial and in-frame only. Clone size and V and J calls were adopted from that table, with D and trimming inferred from the DNA. This sample has over a million clones, with roughly 97% found just once. The chain employs TRBV7-8 and TRBJ2-3, with 7 bases matching TRBD2. Sequenced input: naive CD4+ T cells sorted from blood. Documented subset: CD45RA+ positively selected. This sequence originates from a man aged 30 to 45 in good health. For the CDR3, the DNA is TGTGCCAGCAGCTCGGAGTGGCGGGAGTCGGATACGCAGTATTTT. Its protein product is CASSSEWRESDTQYF. Using reference TRBV7-8 and TRBJ2-3 for the parts outside the CDR3, the full variable domain is GAGVSQSPRYKVAKRGQDVALRCDPISGHVSLFWYQQALGQGPEFLTYFQNEAQLDKSGLPSDRFFAERPEGSVSTLKIQRTQQEDSAVYLCASSSEWRESDTQYFGPGTRLTVL.